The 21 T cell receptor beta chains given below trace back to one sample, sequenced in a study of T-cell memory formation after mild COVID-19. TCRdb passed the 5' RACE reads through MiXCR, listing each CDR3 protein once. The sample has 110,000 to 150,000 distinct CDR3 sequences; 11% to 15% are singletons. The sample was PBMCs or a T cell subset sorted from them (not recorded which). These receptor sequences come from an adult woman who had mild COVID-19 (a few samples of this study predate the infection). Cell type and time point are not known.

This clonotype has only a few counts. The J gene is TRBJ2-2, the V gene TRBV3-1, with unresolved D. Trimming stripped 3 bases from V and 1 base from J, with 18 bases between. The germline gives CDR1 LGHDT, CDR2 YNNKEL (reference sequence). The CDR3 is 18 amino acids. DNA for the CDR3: TGTGCCAGCAGCCAGGGCCCCCTTTCATCTGGGAACACCGGGGAGCTGTTTTTT. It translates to CASSQGPLSSGNTGELFF. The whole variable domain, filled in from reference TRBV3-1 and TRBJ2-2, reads DTAVSQTPKYLVTQMGNDKSIKCEQNLGHDTMYWYKQDSKKFLKIMFSYNNKELIINETVPNRFSPKSPDKAHLNLHINSLELGDSAVYFCASSQGPLSSGNTGELFFGEGSRLTVL.

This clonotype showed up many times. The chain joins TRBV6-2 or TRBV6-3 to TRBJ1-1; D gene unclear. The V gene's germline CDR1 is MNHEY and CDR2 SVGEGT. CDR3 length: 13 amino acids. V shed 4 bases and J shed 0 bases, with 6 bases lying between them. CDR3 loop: CASSLTVNTEAFF. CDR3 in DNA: TGTGCCAGCAGTTTGACGGTGAACACTGAAGCTTTCTTT.

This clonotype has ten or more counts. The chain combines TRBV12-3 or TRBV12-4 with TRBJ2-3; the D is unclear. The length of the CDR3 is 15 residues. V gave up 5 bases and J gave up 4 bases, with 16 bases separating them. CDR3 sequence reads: CASSTLLGPADTQYF. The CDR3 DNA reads TGTGCCAGCAGTACCCTTTTAGGGCCGGCAGATACGCAGTATTTT.

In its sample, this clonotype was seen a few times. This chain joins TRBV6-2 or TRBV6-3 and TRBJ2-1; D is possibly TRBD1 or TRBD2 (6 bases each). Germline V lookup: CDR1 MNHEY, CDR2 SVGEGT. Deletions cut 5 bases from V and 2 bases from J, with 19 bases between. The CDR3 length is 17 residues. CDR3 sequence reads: CASSHTVRGGTYNEQFF. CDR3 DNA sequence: TGTGCCAGCAGTCACACCGTACGAGGGGGGACCTACAATGAGCAGTTCTTC.

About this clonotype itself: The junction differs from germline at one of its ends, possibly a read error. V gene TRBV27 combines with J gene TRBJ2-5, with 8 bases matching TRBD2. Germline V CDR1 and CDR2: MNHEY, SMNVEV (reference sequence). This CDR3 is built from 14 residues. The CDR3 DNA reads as TGTGCCAGCAGTTTGCTAGCGGGCCAAGACACCCAGTACTTC. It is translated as CASSLLAGQDTQYF.

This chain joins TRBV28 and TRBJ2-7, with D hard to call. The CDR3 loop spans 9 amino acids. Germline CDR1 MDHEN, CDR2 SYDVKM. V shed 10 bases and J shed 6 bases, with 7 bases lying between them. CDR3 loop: CATMSEQYF. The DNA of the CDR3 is TGTGCCACTATGAGCGAGCAGTACTTC.

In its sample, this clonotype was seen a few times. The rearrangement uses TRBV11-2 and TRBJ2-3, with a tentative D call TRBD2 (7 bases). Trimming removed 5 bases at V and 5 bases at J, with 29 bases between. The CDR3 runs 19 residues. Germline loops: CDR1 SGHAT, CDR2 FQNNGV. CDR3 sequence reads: CASSHGPGGGSSRGDTQYF. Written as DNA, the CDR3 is TGTGCCAGCAGCCATGGCCCTGGCGGGGGCTCTTCCAGAGGAGATACGCAGTATTTT.

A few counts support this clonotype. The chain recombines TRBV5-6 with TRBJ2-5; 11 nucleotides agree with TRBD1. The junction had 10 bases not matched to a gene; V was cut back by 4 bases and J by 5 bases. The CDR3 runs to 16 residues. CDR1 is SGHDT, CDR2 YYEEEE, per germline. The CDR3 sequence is CASSEDRGRVVETQYF. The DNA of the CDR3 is TGTGCCAGCAGCGAGGACAGGGGGCGCGTTGTGGAGACCCAGTACTTC.

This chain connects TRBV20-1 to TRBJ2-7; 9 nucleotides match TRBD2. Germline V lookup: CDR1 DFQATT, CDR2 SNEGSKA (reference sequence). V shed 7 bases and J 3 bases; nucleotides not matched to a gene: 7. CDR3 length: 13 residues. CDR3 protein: CSGYDSGSYEQYF. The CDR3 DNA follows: TGCAGTGGATACGATAGCGGGAGCTACGAGCAGTACTTC.

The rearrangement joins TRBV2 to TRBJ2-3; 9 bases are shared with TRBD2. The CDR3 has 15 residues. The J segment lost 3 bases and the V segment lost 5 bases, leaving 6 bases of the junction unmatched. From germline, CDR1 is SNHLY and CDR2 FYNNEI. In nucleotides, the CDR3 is TGTGCCAGCAGTTCTCGCGGGAGGGGGACAGATACGCAGTATTTT. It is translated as CASSSRGRGTDTQYF.

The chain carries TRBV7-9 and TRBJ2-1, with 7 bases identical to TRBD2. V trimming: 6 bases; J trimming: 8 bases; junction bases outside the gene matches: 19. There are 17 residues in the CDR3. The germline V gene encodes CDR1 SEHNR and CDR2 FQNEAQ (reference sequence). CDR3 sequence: CASRDPLGTTKGDEQFF. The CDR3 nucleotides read TGTGCCAGCAGAGATCCCCTAGGGACTACGAAGGGCGATGAGCAGTTCTTC.

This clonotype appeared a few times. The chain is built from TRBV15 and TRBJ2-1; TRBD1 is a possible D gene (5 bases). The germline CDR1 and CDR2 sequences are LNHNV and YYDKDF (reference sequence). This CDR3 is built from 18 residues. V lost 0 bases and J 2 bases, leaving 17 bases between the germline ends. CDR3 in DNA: TGTGCCACCAGCAGAGACGCTCCGGGCCCCAGGGCCTACAATGAGCAGTTCTTC. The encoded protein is CATSRDAPGPRAYNEQFF.

The CDR3 region has the DNA TGTGCCAGCAGCCAAGTTTTGTGGGAAACCCAGTACTTC. It is translated as CASSQVLWETQYF. The rearrangement uses TRBV14 and TRBJ2-5; D uncertain. Germline V gene data show CDR1 as SGHDN and CDR2 as FVKESK. The CDR3 has 13 residues. V lost 1 base, J lost 8 bases, and 11 bases lay in between.

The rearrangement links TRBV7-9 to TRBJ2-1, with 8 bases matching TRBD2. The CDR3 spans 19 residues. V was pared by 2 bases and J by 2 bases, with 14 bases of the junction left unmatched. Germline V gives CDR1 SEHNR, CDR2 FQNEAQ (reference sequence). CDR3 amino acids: CASSLTGGSSGRAYNEQFF. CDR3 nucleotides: TGTGCCAGCAGCTTAACGGGGGGGTCGAGCGGGAGAGCCTACAATGAGCAGTTCTTC.

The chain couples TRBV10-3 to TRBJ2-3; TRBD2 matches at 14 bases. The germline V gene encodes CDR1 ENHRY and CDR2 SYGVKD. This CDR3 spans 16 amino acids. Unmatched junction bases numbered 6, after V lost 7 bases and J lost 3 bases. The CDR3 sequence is CAIKKGLAGETDTQYF. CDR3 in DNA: TGTGCCATCAAGAAGGGACTAGCGGGAGAAACAGATACGCAGTATTTT.

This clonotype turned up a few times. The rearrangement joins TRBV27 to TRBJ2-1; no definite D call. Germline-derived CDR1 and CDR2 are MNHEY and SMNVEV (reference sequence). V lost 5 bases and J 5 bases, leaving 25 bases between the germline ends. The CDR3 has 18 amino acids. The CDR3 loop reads CASSPTLGSLIINNEQFF. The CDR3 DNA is TGTGCCAGCAGTCCAACCCTGGGCAGCCTTATTATAAACAATGAGCAGTTCTTC.

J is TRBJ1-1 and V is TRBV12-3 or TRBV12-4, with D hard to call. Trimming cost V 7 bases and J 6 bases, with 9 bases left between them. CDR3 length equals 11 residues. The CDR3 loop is CASNDLAEAFF. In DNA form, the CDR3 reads TGTGCCAGCAATGATCTTGCTGAAGCTTTCTTT.

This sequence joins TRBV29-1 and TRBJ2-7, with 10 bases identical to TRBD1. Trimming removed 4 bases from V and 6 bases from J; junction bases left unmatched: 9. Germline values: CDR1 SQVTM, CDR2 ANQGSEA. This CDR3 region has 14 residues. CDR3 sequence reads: CSVVVGDRGSEQYF. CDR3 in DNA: TGCAGCGTTGTAGTAGGGGACAGGGGAAGCGAGCAGTACTTC.

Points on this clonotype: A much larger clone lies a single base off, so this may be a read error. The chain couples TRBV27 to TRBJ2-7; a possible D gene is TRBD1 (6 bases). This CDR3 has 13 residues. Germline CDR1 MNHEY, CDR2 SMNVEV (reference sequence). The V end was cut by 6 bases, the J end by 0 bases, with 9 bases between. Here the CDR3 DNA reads TGTGCCAGCAGATTCAGGGGCTCCTACGAGCAGTACTTC. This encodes CASRFRGSYEQYF.

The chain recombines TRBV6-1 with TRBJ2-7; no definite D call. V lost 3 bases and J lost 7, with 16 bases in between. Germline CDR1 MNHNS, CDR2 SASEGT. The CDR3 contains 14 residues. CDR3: CASSDGPTVQEQYF. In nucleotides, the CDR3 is TGTGCCAGCAGTGATGGACCGACCGTACAAGAGCAGTACTTC.

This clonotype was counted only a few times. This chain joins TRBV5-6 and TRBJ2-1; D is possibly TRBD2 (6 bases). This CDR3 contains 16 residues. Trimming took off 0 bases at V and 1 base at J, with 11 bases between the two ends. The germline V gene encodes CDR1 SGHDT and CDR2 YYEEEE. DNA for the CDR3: TGTGCCAGCAGCTTGGCCGGCGGGGCGTCCTACAATGAGCAGTTCTTC. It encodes CASSLAGGASYNEQFF.